This T cell receptor (beta chain) was sequenced for a study of shared clonotypes between healthy human individuals. For each subset, genomic DNA was distributed in equal portions over several immunoSEQ plates. Profiled with immunoSEQ multiplex PCR; TCRdb holds only in-frame clones, not every one. The sample holds roughly 1,800,000 clones, about 94% seen once. The study, taken as a whole, reports: In a few donors, about 5% of naive CD4 clonotypes appeared in common. Generation probabilities were higher for clonotypes shared across all four sorted-subset donors than for unshared ones.

CD45RO-negative, CCR7-positively selected cells formed the naive CD8 fraction, excluding terminally differentiated effector memory CD45RA+ cells. For this clone: The antigen is not known.

The sequence came from a man between 18 and 35 years old in good health. Sequenced: naive CD8+ T cells sorted from blood.

CDR3 sequence (DNA): TGCGCCAGCAGCCAAGCAACCGAGGGCCTGCGAAATACGCAGTATTTT. It codes for CASSQATEGLRNTQYF. This rearrangement joins TRBV4-3 to TRBJ2-3; a possible D gene is TRBD2 (5 bases). The V end lost 1 base, the J end lost 7 bases, and 18 bases lay between the germline ends. The CDR3 extends over 16 amino acids. Germline V gives CDR1 LGHNA, CDR2 YSLEER.